This T cell receptor beta chain was obtained from a study of cytomegalovirus exposure and HLA in healthy donors. Study outcomes and limitations: According to a subsequent analysis, TCR clusters identified in the first cohort showed a tendency to co-occur across the 100 to 150 validation repertoires. The study designated roughly 160 TCR beta chains cytomegalovirus-associated.

The CDR3 has 13 amino acids. The trim removed 4 bases at V and 3 bases at J, leaving 3 bases unmatched. Germline assignment: CDR1 SGHRS and CDR2 YFSETQ. As concerns this clone: No antigen is known for it.

TCRdb's copy holds only in-frame clones and misses some; the assay was immunoSEQ multiplex PCR. The data contain fewer than 250,000 clones, around 87% of them singletons. This receptor was taken from a man younger than 35 in good health and CMV-seronegative. Sequenced: PBMCs. This sequence joins TRBV5-1 and TRBJ1-1, with 7 bases aligning to TRBD1. The CDR3 protein is CASSRDSDTEAFF. As DNA, the CDR3 is TGCGCCAGCAGCCGGGACAGTGACACTGAAGCTTTCTTT.